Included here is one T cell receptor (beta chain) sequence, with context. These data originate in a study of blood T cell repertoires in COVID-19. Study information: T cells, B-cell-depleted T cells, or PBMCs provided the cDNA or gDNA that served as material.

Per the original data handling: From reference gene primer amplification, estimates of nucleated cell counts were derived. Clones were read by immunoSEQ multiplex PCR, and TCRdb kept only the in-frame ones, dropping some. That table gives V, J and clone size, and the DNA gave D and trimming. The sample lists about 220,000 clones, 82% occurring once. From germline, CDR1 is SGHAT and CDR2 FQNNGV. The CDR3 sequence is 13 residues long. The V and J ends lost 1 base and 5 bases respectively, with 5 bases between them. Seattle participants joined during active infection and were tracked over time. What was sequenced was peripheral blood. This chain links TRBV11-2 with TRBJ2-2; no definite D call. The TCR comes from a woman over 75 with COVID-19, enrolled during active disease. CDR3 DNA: TGTGCCAGCAGCTTAGTACGGACCGGGGAGCTGTTTTTT. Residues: CASSLVRTGELFF. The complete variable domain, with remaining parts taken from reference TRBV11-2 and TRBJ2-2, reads EAGVAQSPRYKIIEKRQSVAFWCNPISGHATLYWYQQILGQGPKLLIQFQNNGVVDDSQLPKDRFSAERLKGVDSTLKIQPAKLEDSAVYLCASSLVRTGELFFGEGSRLTVL.